This entry lists 27 T cell receptor beta chains sequenced from one sample in a study of blood T cell repertoires in COVID-19. Clones were sequenced by immunoSEQ multiplex PCR, and TCRdb holds only the in-frame ones, with some missing. The repertoire has a few hundred thousand clones, 83% of them found once; the top ten carry about 4.9%. Sequencing input: peripheral blood. These receptors all come from a man between 60 and 70 years old who had recovered from COVID-19.

The gene calls are TRBV5-4 and TRBJ1-2, with 7 nucleotides matching TRBD1. Germline values: CDR1 SGHNT, CDR2 YYREEE (reference sequence). This CDR3 spans 15 amino acids. The V and J ends lost 4 bases and 1 base, in that order; junction bases with no gene match: 7. CDR3 DNA: TGTGCCAGCAGCGTAGGGACAGCCGATAACTATGGCTACACCTTC. It codes for CASSVGTADNYGYTF.

The chain recombines TRBV29-1 with TRBJ1-2; TRBD1 aligns across 7 bases. J was trimmed by 8 bases and V by 4 bases; bases with no gene match: 13. CDR3 length: 14 residues. Germline CDR1 SQVTM, CDR2 ANQGSEA. DNA of the CDR3: TGCAGCGTTGGTCCGGGAGACAGGGCGAGGGGCTACACCTTC. Translation: CSVGPGDRARGYTF.

The chain is built from TRBV10-2 and TRBJ2-3; D is ambiguous. V was pared by 6 bases and J by 3 bases, with 4 bases between. The CDR3 runs to 11 residues. The germline CDR1 and CDR2 sequences are WSHSY and SAAADI. CDR3 nucleotides: TGCGCCAGCAGCCTTACAGATACGCAGTATTTT. Protein: CASSLTDTQYF.

CDR3 coding DNA: TGTGCCAGCAGCTTAGCCTGGACAGGGGAAGGGGAGCAGTACTTC. It specifies CASSLAWTGEGEQYF. The gene calls are TRBV7-2 and TRBJ2-7; TRBD1 aligns across 9 bases. This CDR3 comprises 15 residues. The germline gives CDR1 SGHTA, CDR2 FQGNSA. V shed 0 bases and J 7 bases; nucleotides not matched to a gene: 7.

The chain employs TRBV7-2 and TRBJ1-5; 10 bases align to TRBD1. This CDR3 comprises 16 residues. Germline V lookup: CDR1 SGHTA, CDR2 FQGNSA. The V gene end was trimmed by 2 bases and the J gene end by 3 bases; junction bases not matched to a gene: 4. The CDR3 spells CASSLTGTGVNQPQHF. DNA for the CDR3: TGTGCCAGCAGCTTAACCGGGACAGGGGTCAATCAGCCCCAGCATTTT.

This clone has a single count. Other DNA sequences in the sample encode the same CDR3. As DNA, the CDR3 is TGCGCCAGCAGCCCCTCGGGAGCAGATACGCAGTATTTT. It translates to CASSPSGADTQYF. This chain connects TRBV5-1 to TRBJ2-3, with D maybe TRBD2 (6 bases). Germline V gene sequence: CDR1 SGHRS, CDR2 YFSETQ. The CDR3 has 13 amino acids. V was cut by 4 bases and J by 4 bases, with 10 bases left in between.

The chain joins TRBV6-1 to TRBJ2-3, with TRBD1 matching over 7 bases. The trim removed 3 bases at V and 1 base at J, leaving 4 bases unmatched. CDR1 and CDR2 from the germline V gene are MNHNS and SASEGT. This CDR3 spans 15 amino acids. CDR3 amino acids: CASSDRGSGTDTQYF. The CDR3 bases are TGTGCCAGCAGTGACAGGGGGTCGGGCACAGATACGCAGTATTTT.

The gene calls are TRBV5-5 and TRBJ2-7, with TRBD1 as a possible D gene (6 bases). This CDR3 has 15 amino acids. Germline V gene data show CDR1 as SGHKS and CDR2 as YYEKEE (reference sequence). Trimming removed 3 bases from V and 0 bases from J, with 13 bases in between. The CDR3 region is CASSYQGKSSYEQYF. The CDR3 DNA is TGTGCCAGCAGCTATCAGGGGAAGAGCTCCTACGAGCAGTACTTC. Variable domain in full (rest from reference TRBV5-5 and TRBJ2-7): DAGVTQSPTHLIKTRGQQVTLRCSPISGHKSVSWYQQVLGQGPQFIFQYYEKEERGRGNFPDRFSARQFPNYSSELNVNALLLGDSALYLCASSYQGKSSYEQYFGPGTRLTVT.

Only one count was recorded for this clone. The chain employs TRBV6-5 and TRBJ1-1, with a tentative D call TRBD1 (6 bases). Trimming took 4 bases from V and 1 from J, leaving 10 bases between them. Germline V gene data show CDR1 as MNHEY and CDR2 as SVGAGI. This CDR3 is 14 amino acids long. The CDR3 loop reads CASSLDRSNTEAFF. For the CDR3, the DNA is TGTGCCAGCAGTTTGGACAGATCGAACACTGAAGCTTTCTTT.

This clone has just a few counts. The J gene is TRBJ1-1, the V gene TRBV3-1 (or the pseudogene TRBV3-2); D perhaps matches TRBD1 (6 bases). This CDR3 is 14 amino acids long. Trimming shortened V by 4 bases and J by 9 bases, and 18 bases separated the two germline ends. In germline, CDR1 is LGHDT, CDR2 YNNKEL (reference sequence). This chain's CDR3 is CASSPGGSQGKAFF. DNA for the CDR3: TGTGCCAGCAGCCCGGGAGGGTCGCAGGGGAAAGCTTTCTTT.

The CDR3 coding sequence is TGTGCCAGCTCCTACAGGGACGTGAACACTGAAGCTTTCTTT. As protein: CASSYRDVNTEAFF. The chain joins TRBV6-6 to TRBJ1-1, with a weak D call TRBD1 (6 bases). CDR1 is MNHNY and CDR2 is SVGAGI in the germline V gene (reference sequence). Trimming removed 8 bases from V and 0 bases from J, with 13 bases in between. The CDR3 loop spans 14 amino acids.

This rearrangement joins TRBV28 to TRBJ2-7; the D gene is possibly TRBD1 (6 bases). The CDR3 consists of 11 residues. Trimming took off 6 bases at V and 4 bases at J, with 7 bases between the two ends. The germline V gene encodes CDR1 MDHEN and CDR2 SYDVKM. For the CDR3, the DNA is TGTGCCAGCAGGACAGGTTACGAGCAGTACTTC. It codes for CASRTGYEQYF.

The chain joins TRBV29-1 to TRBJ1-2, with D maybe TRBD1 (6 bases). The V end was cut by 3 bases, the J end by 4 bases, with 21 bases between. The CDR3 is 16 residues long. The germline V gene encodes CDR1 SQVTM and CDR2 ANQGSEA. Here the CDR3 reads CSVDHVRGFVGYGYTF. The CDR3 DNA sequence: TGCAGCGTTGACCACGTAAGGGGGTTTGTGGGCTATGGCTACACCTTC.

The chain is built from TRBV10-3 and TRBJ2-1; TRBD2 aligns across 10 bases. Trimming took 0 bases from V and 6 from J; bases not matched to a gene: 2. The CDR3 has 15 amino acids. From germline, CDR1 is ENHRY and CDR2 SYGVKD. The CDR3 loop reads CAISESLAGANEQFF. The CDR3, as DNA: TGTGCCATCAGTGAGTCCCTAGCGGGAGCCAATGAGCAGTTCTTC.

This clone was detected once. The chain carries TRBV4-1 and TRBJ2-7, with TRBD1 identical over 8 bases. The CDR3 covers 17 residues. After removal of 1 base from V and 3 bases from J, the junction contained 11 bases not matched to a gene. Germline loops: CDR1 MGHRA, CDR2 YSYEKL. CDR3 residues: CASSQGGFRGQDYEQYF. CDR3 in DNA: TGCGCCAGCAGCCAAGGGGGGTTCAGGGGGCAGGACTACGAGCAGTACTTC.

The V gene is TRBV18, the J gene TRBJ2-6, with 8 bases identical to TRBD1. CDR1 is KGHSH and CDR2 is LQKENI in the germline V gene. V lost 0 bases and J lost 0; bases outside the gene matches: 7. CDR3 length: 19 amino acids. The chain's CDR3 is CASSPPRGTGSSGANVLTF. The DNA for the CDR3 is TGTGCCAGCTCACCACCTCGTGGGACAGGTAGCTCTGGGGCCAACGTCCTGACTTTC.

V and J are TRBV6-5 and TRBJ2-3; D remains ambiguous. V lost 7 bases and J lost 3, with 8 bases in between. The V gene's germline CDR1 is MNHEY and CDR2 SVGAGI. CDR3 size: 12 residues. For the CDR3, the DNA is TGTGCCAGCAATCGGAGAACAGATACGCAGTATTTT. Encoded protein: CASNRRTDTQYF.

This clone has a handful of counts. V usage is TRBV5-6 and J usage is TRBJ1-2, with D possibly matching TRBD1 (6 bases). Germline lookup yields CDR1 SGHDT and CDR2 YYEEEE. This CDR3 is 14 amino acids long. V lost 1 base and J 2 bases, leaving 9 bases between the germline ends. CDR3 DNA: TGTGCCAGCAGCTTGACCGGGACAAACTATGGCTACACCTTC. Amino acid sequence: CASSLTGTNYGYTF.

The genes are TRBV11-2 and TRBJ2-5; 8 bases map to TRBD2. The CDR3 has 13 amino acids. V lost 6 bases and J lost 5; bases outside the gene matches: 5. CDR1 SGHAT and CDR2 FQNNGV come from the germline V gene. Here the CDR3 reads CASSPGLVETQYF. CDR3 bases: TGTGCCAGCAGTCCGGGACTAGTGGAGACCCAGTACTTC.

V and J are TRBV4-2 and TRBJ1-1, with D perhaps TRBD1 (6 bases). CDR1 is LGHNA and CDR2 is YNFKEQ in the germline V gene. The ends were cut back, 6 bases at V and 4 bases at J, with 12 bases in the middle. The CDR3 spans 13 residues. For the CDR3, the DNA is TGTGCCAGCAGGACAGGTTTCGGCACTGAAGCTTTCTTT. This sequence encodes CASRTGFGTEAFF.

This clone was seen more than once but under ten times. The gene calls are TRBV7-6 and TRBJ2-1; TRBD2 matches at 7 bases. CDR3 length: 15 amino acids. Germline loops: CDR1 SGHVS, CDR2 FNYEAQ. Germline trimming cut 3 bases from V and 6 bases from J; bases unmatched to any gene: 8. Here the CDR3 DNA reads TGTGCCAGCAGCTTTGGAACGGGAGGCTCCAATGAGCAGTTCTTC. It encodes CASSFGTGGSNEQFF.

The chain links TRBV7-3 to TRBJ2-5, with 8 positions matching TRBD1. J gave up 5 bases and V 1 base, and 3 bases lay outside the gene matches. Germline V gene data show CDR1 as SGHTA and CDR2 as FQGTGA. The CDR3 is 14 amino acids. This chain's CDR3 is CASSLRTGLETQYF. CDR3 bases: TGTGCCAGCAGCTTAAGGACAGGGTTGGAGACCCAGTACTTC.

CDR3 amino acids: CASSEGQGRAEAFF. Written as DNA, the CDR3 is TGCGCCAGCAGCGAAGGACAGGGAAGAGCTGAAGCTTTCTTT. The gene calls are TRBV5-1 and TRBJ1-1, with 8 bases fitting TRBD1. Germline CDR1 is SGHRS and CDR2 is YFSETQ. V shed 4 bases, J shed 6 bases, and the junction held 8 bases outside the gene matches. The CDR3 is 14 amino acids.

The chain carries TRBV6-2 or TRBV6-3 and TRBJ2-7, with 10 bases aligning to TRBD2. Losses at the gene ends were 6 bases for V and 3 bases for J; bases not matched to a gene: 2. This CDR3 is built from 13 residues. Germline V gives CDR1 MNHEY, CDR2 SVGEGT. The CDR3, as DNA: TGTGCCAGCAGCCTAGCGGGGGTCTACGAGCAGTACTTC. It specifies CASSLAGVYEQYF.

The genes are TRBV5-6 and TRBJ1-2; a possible D gene is TRBD1 (6 bases). Germline CDR1 SGHDT, CDR2 YYEEEE. V lost 5 bases, J lost 4 bases, and 12 bases lay in between. The CDR3 is 13 amino acids. The CDR3 DNA follows: TGTGCCAGCAGAGAGACAGGTGCCTATGGCTACACCTTC. Protein: CASRETGAYGYTF.

The rearrangement links TRBV2 to TRBJ2-3; D may be TRBD2 (5 bases). Trimming stripped 4 bases from V and 2 bases from J, with 10 bases between. CDR3 length equals 14 residues. In germline, CDR1 is SNHLY, CDR2 FYNNEI. The CDR3 reads CASSAGRDTDTQYF. The CDR3 DNA sequence: TGTGCCAGCAGTGCTGGTCGGGACACAGATACGCAGTATTTT.

This clone has only a few counts. The CDR3 loop reads CATAAGKGYTF. In DNA, the CDR3 is TGTGCCACCGCCGCAGGGAAAGGCTACACCTTC. The chain recombines TRBV15 with TRBJ1-2; D possibly corresponds to TRBD1 (5 bases). Germline loops: CDR1 LNHNV, CDR2 YYDKDF (reference sequence). V lost 8 bases, J lost 8 bases, and 12 bases lay in between. The CDR3 covers 11 residues.